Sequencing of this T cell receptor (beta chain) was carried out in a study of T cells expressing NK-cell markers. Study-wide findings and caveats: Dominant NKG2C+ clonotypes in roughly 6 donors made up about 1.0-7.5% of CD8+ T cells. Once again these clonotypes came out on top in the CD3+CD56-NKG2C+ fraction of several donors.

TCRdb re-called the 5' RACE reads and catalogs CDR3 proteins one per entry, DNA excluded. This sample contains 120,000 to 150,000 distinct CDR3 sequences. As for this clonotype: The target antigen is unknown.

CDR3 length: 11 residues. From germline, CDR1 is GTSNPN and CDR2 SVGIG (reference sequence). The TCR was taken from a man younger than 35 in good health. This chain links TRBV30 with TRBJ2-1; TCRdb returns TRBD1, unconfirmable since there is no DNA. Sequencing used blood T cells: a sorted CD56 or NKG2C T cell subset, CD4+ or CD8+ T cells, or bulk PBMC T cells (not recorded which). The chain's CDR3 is CAWIWGPEQFF.